Reported below is one T cell receptor beta chain. Antigen specificity is unknown. Germline-derived CDR1 and CDR2 are MDHEN and SYDVKM. V gave up 2 bases and J gave up 1 base, with 10 bases separating them. The CDR3 is 15 residues long. This entry is derived from a study of cytomegalovirus exposure and HLA in healthy donors. Study background: From HLA-typed donors, an early data release held 70 million to 95 million unique TCRs. Study-wide points: An apparent linkage of common viral pathogens to several of the most significant clusters emerged in a later analysis. In an earlier analysis, productive rearrangement rates for most beta V segments clustered near 87% or 30%.

It was with 60 Vbeta and 13 Jbeta primers that the PCR ran. Under the authors' procedure: A later analysis counted approximately 88 million unique TCR beta chains, some 12 million shared. TCRdb's table, derived via immunoSEQ multiplex PCR, lists solely in-frame clones and lacks some. V and J calls and clone size are copied from that table; D and trimming were computed from the DNA. Of some 140,000 clones listed, over 60% were seen once; the top ten hold more than 0.9%. The sample consisted of PBMCs. The source of this sequence is a male donor in good health and CMV-seropositive. The chain is built from TRBV28 and TRBJ2-3, with a tentative D call TRBD2 (6 bases). DNA of the CDR3: TGTGCCAGCAGTTTAGCTAGCGCGGGCACAGATACGCAGTATTTT. It encodes CASSLASAGTDTQYF.